A selection of T cell receptor beta chains follows, all from one sample in a study of identical twins. From the 5' RACE reads, TCRdb called clonotypes with MiXCR, one entry per CDR3 protein. This table has around 480,000 distinct CDR3 sequences, roughly an eighth appearing once. These data were also reused for a study on yellow fever vaccine responses in identical twins.

Material for sequencing was CD4+ T cells sorted from blood. The receptor source for this set is a woman younger than 35 in good health. Each CDR3 is given with its conserved first and last residue. A D gene is named only where the DNA matches it firmly. Size tells how often a clone was seen (once, few, many) or the class of an expanded clone, and some rows leave it out.

abundance,d_gene,v_gene,j_gene,len,CDR3nt,CDR3aa
.,.,TRBV6-5,TRBJ1-6,14,TGTGCCAGCAGTTACTCACGGTATAATTCACCCCTCCACTTT,CASSYSRYNSPLHF
.,TRBD2,TRBV20-1,TRBJ2-7,15,TGCAGTGCTATCCGTTACGGGACTAGCTCCTACGAGCAGTACTTC,CSAIRYGTSSYEQYF
.,.,TRBV20-1,TRBJ2-4,15,TGCAGTGCTAGAGGGGGCGTCACCGCGGGGAACATTCAGTACTTC,CSARGGVTAGNIQYF
.,TRBD1,TRBV7-8,TRBJ2-5,16,TGTGCCAGCAGTTCGCCGGAGACAGGGGGGGGAGAGACCCAGTACTTC,CASSSPETGGGETQYF
medium-sized,TRBD2,TRBV4-1,TRBJ2-7,17,TGCGCCAGCAGCCAGGTCGACCTGGGACTAGCATCCAACGAGCAGTACTTC,CASSQVDLGLASNEQYF
.,.,TRBV5-6,TRBJ2-7,13,TGTGCCAGCCGCGGGGAGAGGGTCTACGAGCAGTACTTC,CASRGERVYEQYF
few,.,TRBV5-1,TRBJ2-7,14,TGCGCCAGCTACGAAGGGGGGGGAGCCCACGAGCAGTACTTC,CASYEGGGAHEQYF
.,TRBD2,TRBV10-3,TRBJ2-1,14,TGTGCCATCAGTGAGGGGACTAGCGCGGTTGAGCAGTTCTTC,CAISEGTSAVEQFF
.,TRBD1,TRBV28,TRBJ2-7,15,TGTGCCAGCAGTTTAAGACAGGGGTTTGGCTACGAGCAGTACTTC,CASSLRQGFGYEQYF
.,TRBD2,TRBV11-2,TRBJ2-1,16,TGTGCCAGCAGCCCCGATCGGGGGGGCTCCTACAATGAGCAGTTCTTC,CASSPDRGGSYNEQFF
.,.,TRBV20-1,TRBJ2-3,13,TGCAGTGCTATCGGCCAGGGCACAGATACGCAGTATTTT,CSAIGQGTDTQYF
.,TRBD1,TRBV19,TRBJ2-7,16,TGTGCCAGTAGTATCTCCGGGACAGGGGTACCCTACGAGCAGTACTTC,CASSISGTGVPYEQYF
many,.,TRBV7-2,TRBJ2-1,15,TGTGCCAGCAGCTTACGGTTCGGCTCCTACAATGAGCAGTTCTTC,CASSLRFGSYNEQFF
.,TRBD2,TRBV6-1,TRBJ2-3,15,TGTGCCAGCAGGACGGGTAGCGGGGGCACAGATACGCAGTATTTT,CASRTGSGGTDTQYF
few,TRBD2,TRBV2,TRBJ2-3,15,TGTGCCAGCGAGCGGCGCGGGGGGAGCACAGATACGCAGTATTTT,CASERRGGSTDTQYF
many,TRBD2,TRBV4-3,TRBJ2-1,15,TGCGCCAGCAGCCAAGTCGGGACTAGCGGGAATGAGCAGTTCTTC,CASSQVGTSGNEQFF
many,.,TRBV12-3/TRBV12-4,TRBJ2-5,14,TGTGCCAGCAGTTCCAGGGGCCACTCGGGGACCCAGTACTTC,CASSSRGHSGTQYF
many,TRBD2,TRBV6-1,TRBJ2-3,14,TGTGCCAGCATTGTGCGGGAGGGGACAGATACGCAGTATTTT,CASIVREGTDTQYF
few,.,TRBV19,TRBJ2-5,14,TGTGCCAGTAGGCCACAGGGAAATCAAGAGACCCAGTACTTC,CASRPQGNQETQYF
few,TRBD1,TRBV6-2/TRBV6-3,TRBJ2-7,15,TGTGCCAGCAGACGGTCCGAACAGGGGCGTTACGAGCAGTACTTC,CASRRSEQGRYEQYF
many,.,TRBV5-1,TRBJ2-3,15,TGCGCCAGCAGCTTGGGGACTACCCAGTCAGATACGCAGTATTTT,CASSLGTTQSDTQYF
few,TRBD2,TRBV18,TRBJ2-7,16,TGTGCCAGCTCACGCGCTATAGGGACTAGCTCCTACGAGCAGTACTTC,CASSRAIGTSSYEQYF
.,TRBD1,TRBV28,TRBJ2-4,20,TGTGCCAGCAGCCCAGTTGCCGGGACAGGGACAATGGGTGGCAAAAACATTCAGTACTTC,CASSPVAGTGTMGGKNIQYF
once,TRBD1,TRBV7-2,TRBJ2-3,14,TGTGCCAGCCGGGACAGGGACATCACAGATACGCAGTATTTT,CASRDRDITDTQYF
.,.,TRBV7-3,TRBJ2-3,16,TGTGCCAGCAGCATTCTAGGACAGACGGTCACAGATACGCAGTATTTT,CASSILGQTVTDTQYF
many,TRBD2,TRBV28,TRBJ2-3,15,TGTGCCAGCAGAAGTCAATCGGGAGGCAAAGATACGCAGTATTTT,CASRSQSGGKDTQYF
few,TRBD1,TRBV28,TRBJ2-7,15,TGTGCCAGCGGAACTCCCGGGACAGGGAACTACGAGCAGTACTTC,CASGTPGTGNYEQYF
many,.,TRBV3-1,TRBJ2-3,11,TGTGCCAGCACCCGGGGGGATACGCAGTATTTT,CASTRGDTQYF
.,TRBD2,TRBV6-5,TRBJ2-3,18,TGTGCCAGCAGTTACCGTTCCGGACTAGCGATAAGGGAAGATACGCAGTATTTT,CASSYRSGLAIREDTQYF
.,TRBD2,TRBV6-4,TRBJ2-1,16,TGTGCCAGCAGTGACTCGGCTAGCGGGTCGTACAATGAGCAGTTCTTC,CASSDSASGSYNEQFF
many,.,TRBV29-1,TRBJ2-1,14,TGCAGCGTCTACGGGACTGCCTCCTACAATGAGCAGTTCTTC,CSVYGTASYNEQFF
few,.,TRBV7-2,TRBJ2-1,16,TGTGCCAGCAGCTCAGGGGGAGGGACCTCCTACAATGAGCAGTTCTTC,CASSSGGGTSYNEQFF
few,.,TRBV5-1,TRBJ2-7,14,TGCGCCAGCAGCCGCGGGATATACTTCTACGAGCAGTACTTC,CASSRGIYFYEQYF
.,.,TRBV7-2,TRBJ2-2,15,TGTGCCAGCAGCCCGATGAGGGGGAACACCGGGGAGCTGTTTTTT,CASSPMRGNTGELFF
few,.,TRBV29-1,TRBJ2-5,10,TGCAGCGTAGCCCAAGAGACCCAGTACTTC,CSVAQETQYF
few,TRBD1,TRBV5-1,TRBJ1-6,17,TGCGCCAGCAGCCAGGACAGGGTTGGTTCCTATAATTCACCCCTCCACTTT,CASSQDRVGSYNSPLHF
few,.,TRBV6-2/TRBV6-3,TRBJ2-1,17,TGTGCCAGCAGTCCTTATTCTGGACTACGGAGGAACAATGAGCAGTTCTTC,CASSPYSGLRRNNEQFF
few,.,TRBV7-2,TRBJ2-3,12,TGTGCCAGCACCCACAACACAGATACGCAGTATTTT,CASTHNTDTQYF
.,.,TRBV7-9,TRBJ1-5,12,TGTGCCAGCAGCCCCCCCGATCAGCCCCAGCATTTT,CASSPPDQPQHF
.,.,TRBV12-3/TRBV12-4,TRBJ2-3,14,TGTGCCAGCACACCTAACGGGAAGGAATATACGCAGTATTTT,CASTPNGKEYTQYF
.,TRBD1,TRBV7-9,TRBJ1-4,12,TGTGCCAGCATCCCCCAAACAGGGGAACTGTTTTTT,CASIPQTGELFF
.,.,TRBV12-3/TRBV12-4,TRBJ2-3,14,TGTGCCAGCAGCCCAGTGCTTGGGGGAGATACGCAGTATTTT,CASSPVLGGDTQYF
.,TRBD1,TRBV5-1,TRBJ2-5,14,TGCGCCAGCAGCATGGGACAGGCCCAAGAGACCCAGTACTTC,CASSMGQAQETQYF
.,.,TRBV29-1,TRBJ2-3,12,TGCAGCGTAACGACGGGAGCCGGTACGCAGTATTTT,CSVTTGAGTQYF
many,.,TRBV7-6,TRBJ1-1,14,TGTGCCAGCAGCTTATATGGCGGGAACACTGAAGCTTTCTTT,CASSLYGGNTEAFF
few,TRBD1,TRBV7-8,TRBJ2-1,15,TGTGCCAGCAGCTTGTCGGACAGGGGATACAATGAGCAGTTCTTC,CASSLSDRGYNEQFF
.,.,TRBV11-2,TRBJ2-5,15,TGTGCCAGCAGCTTTGGCAGGGGCTTCCAAGAGACCCAGTACTTC,CASSFGRGFQETQYF
few,TRBD2,TRBV7-8,TRBJ2-1,15,TGTGCCAGCAGCTTAAGGACTAGCGCATACAATGAGCAGTTCTTC,CASSLRTSAYNEQFF
.,TRBD1,TRBV20-1,TRBJ1-1,14,TGCAGTGCTATGTCCGGGACAGGGAACACTGAAGCTTTCTTT,CSAMSGTGNTEAFF
few,.,TRBV3-1,TRBJ2-1,13,TGTGCCAGCAGCCCTCCGCTCAACAATGAGCAGTTCTTC,CASSPPLNNEQFF